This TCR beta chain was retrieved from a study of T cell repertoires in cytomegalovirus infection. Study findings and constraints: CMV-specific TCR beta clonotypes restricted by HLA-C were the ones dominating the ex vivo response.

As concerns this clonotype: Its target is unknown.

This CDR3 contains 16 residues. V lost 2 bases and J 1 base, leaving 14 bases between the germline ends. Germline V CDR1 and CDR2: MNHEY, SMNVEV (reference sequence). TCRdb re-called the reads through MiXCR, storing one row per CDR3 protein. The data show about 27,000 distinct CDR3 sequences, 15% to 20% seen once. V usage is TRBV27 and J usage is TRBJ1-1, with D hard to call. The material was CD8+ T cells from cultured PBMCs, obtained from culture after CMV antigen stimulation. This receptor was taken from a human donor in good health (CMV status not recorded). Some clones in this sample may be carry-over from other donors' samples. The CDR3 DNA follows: TGTGCCAGCAGTTTAGGCCGGGGATTCCCGAACACTGAAGCTTTCTTT. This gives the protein CASSLGRGFPNTEAFF.